This T cell receptor beta chain was recovered during a study of cytomegalovirus exposure and HLA in healthy donors. The CDR3 has 15 amino acids. V shed 2 bases and J 1 base; nucleotides not matched to a gene: 6. Germline V gene sequence: CDR1 GTSNPN, CDR2 SVGIG (reference sequence). With 60 Vbeta and 13 Jbeta primers, the PCR was carried out. The assay was immunoSEQ multiplex PCR, and TCRdb's table has in-frame clones only and misses some. This table has 150,000 to 190,000 clones, less than 85% appearing once. The specimen sequenced was PBMCs. The clonotype originates from a woman aged 45-65 years in good health and CMV-seropositive. The V and J genes are TRBV30 and TRBJ1-1; TRBD1 agrees at 8 bases. CDR3 nucleotide sequence: TGTGCCTGGAGTCCATGGACAGGGAAGAACACTGAAGCTTTCTTT. Amino acids: CAWSPWTGKNTEAFF.